These 24 T cell receptor beta chains came from one sample sequenced in a study of cytomegalovirus exposure and HLA in healthy donors. Vbeta (60) and Jbeta (13) primers were used in the PCR. TCRdb's copy holds only in-frame clones and misses some; the assay was immunoSEQ multiplex PCR. The data contain over 150,000 clones, about 80% of them seen just once; the ten biggest clones take up around 4.3%. Sequencing was carried out using PBMCs. Receptor source: a man aged 30 to 39 in good health and CMV-seronegative.

This chain connects TRBV5-1 to TRBJ2-7, with D perhaps TRBD1 (5 bases). CDR3 length: 12 residues. The V and J ends lost 4 bases and 5 bases respectively, with 10 bases between them. Looked up from germline, CDR1 is SGHRS and CDR2 is YFSETQ. For the CDR3, the DNA is TGCGCCAGCAGCATACAGGAAGACGAGCAGTACTTC. Encoded protein: CASSIQEDEQYF.

The rearrangement links TRBV28 to TRBJ1-4; maybe TRBD1 (5 bases). The CDR3 has 16 amino acids. Trimming stripped 3 bases from V and 0 bases from J, with 11 bases between. Germline assignment: CDR1 MDHEN and CDR2 SYDVKM. CDR3 region: CASSFLSGSTNEKLFF. The CDR3 DNA reads TGTGCCAGCAGTTTTCTGTCAGGGTCAACTAATGAAAAACTGTTTTTT.

The chain uses TRBV29-1 and TRBJ2-7; the D is unclear. Per germline, CDR1 SQVTM and CDR2 ANQGSEA. Trimming took off 7 bases at V and 3 bases at J, with 13 bases between the two ends. This CDR3 region has 12 residues. Here the CDR3 DNA reads TGCAGCGGGGCTTGGCAGATCTACGAGCAGTACTTC. Protein: CSGAWQIYEQYF.

The rearrangement joins TRBV11-2 to TRBJ1-2, with a weak D call TRBD1 (6 bases). CDR1 is SGHAT, CDR2 FQNNGV, per germline. This CDR3 has 13 amino acids. V lost 2 bases and J lost 8, with 12 bases in between. The CDR3 nucleotides read TGTGCCAGCAGCTTACGGGGGGCCGAAGGCTACACCTTC. Protein sequence: CASSLRGAEGYTF.

DNA for the CDR3: TGTGCCAGTACACAGGGGCCGACGAACACCGGGGAGCTGTTTTTT. Its translation is CASTQGPTNTGELFF. The V gene is TRBV19, the J gene TRBJ2-2; 7 positions match TRBD1. CDR3 length: 15 amino acids. Germline CDR1 and CDR2: LNHDA and SQIVND (reference sequence). Trimming removed 7 bases from V and 0 bases from J; junction bases left unmatched: 5.

The V gene is TRBV6-1, the J gene TRBJ2-3; 7 bases align to TRBD1. CDR3 length equals 15 residues. The V gene's germline CDR1 is MNHNS and CDR2 SASEGT. Trimming removed 1 base from V and 3 bases from J; junction bases left unmatched: 4. The CDR3 DNA reads as TGTGCCAGCAGTGAAGGACAGGGTCAGACAGATACGCAGTATTTT. Amino acid sequence: CASSEGQGQTDTQYF.

CDR3 sequence: CASTQQGSPGELFF. DNA of the CDR3: TGCGCCAGCACGCAACAGGGGAGTCCCGGGGAGCTGTTTTTT. V usage is TRBV5-1 and J usage is TRBJ2-2; 7 bases align to TRBD1. Germline lookup yields CDR1 SGHRS and CDR2 YFSETQ. V shed 6 bases and J 6 bases; nucleotides not matched to a gene: 8. The CDR3 contains 14 residues.

The genes are TRBV27 and TRBJ1-2; perhaps TRBD1 as D (6 bases). The CDR3 spans 17 residues. Germline V gene sequence: CDR1 MNHEY, CDR2 SMNVEV (reference sequence). Trimming took 1 base from V and 8 from J, leaving 23 bases between them. The CDR3 DNA reads TGTGCCAGCAGTTTATATGCAAGGGGGGGCAAGGTTGAGGGCTACACCTTC. Protein product: CASSLYARGGKVEGYTF.

The rearrangement links TRBV30 to TRBJ1-4, with a weak D call TRBD1 (6 bases). Trimming cost V 1 base and J 5 bases, with 17 bases left between them. The length of the CDR3 is 16 residues. Germline V gene data show CDR1 as GTSNPN and CDR2 as SVGIG (reference sequence). The CDR3 coding sequence is TGTGCCTGGAGTGGCCGGGGGGGGGCAGGGAATGAAAAACTGTTTTTT. Encoded protein: CAWSGRGGAGNEKLFF.

The chain employs TRBV19 and TRBJ1-4; the match to TRBD1 covers 8 bases. J gave up 8 bases and V 10 bases, and 15 bases lay outside the gene matches. The germline V gene has CDR1 LNHDA and CDR2 SQIVND (reference sequence). The CDR3 is 15 amino acids. CDR3 region: CATLDQGARGEKLFF. CDR3 bases: TGTGCCACCCTGGACCAGGGGGCGCGAGGGGAAAAACTGTTTTTT.

This chain connects TRBV19 to TRBJ2-2, with 11 bases that match TRBD2. Germline loops: CDR1 LNHDA, CDR2 SQIVND (reference sequence). After removal of 6 bases from V and 5 bases from J, the junction contained 5 bases not matched to a gene. There are 15 residues in the CDR3. Here the CDR3 DNA reads TGTGCCAGTAGGAGACTAGCGGGAAGAACCGGGGAGCTGTTTTTT. Its protein is CASRRLAGRTGELFF.

Here the CDR3 DNA reads TGTGCCAGCAGCTTATCACAGGGGATGAACACTGAAGCTTTCTTT. Amino acids: CASSLSQGMNTEAFF. The chain carries TRBV7-3 and TRBJ1-1; TRBD1 aligns across 7 bases. Germline values: CDR1 SGHTA, CDR2 FQGTGA. The CDR3 contains 15 residues. V was clipped by 2 bases and J by 0 bases; unmatched bases: 3.

In its sample, this clone was seen a few times. The rearrangement links TRBV7-9 to TRBJ1-1; 9 nucleotides agree with TRBD1. Germline CDR1 reads SEHNR; CDR2 reads FQNEAQ (reference sequence). The CDR3 loop spans 14 amino acids. After removal of 5 bases from V and 0 bases from J, the junction contained 1 base not matched to a gene. The CDR3, as DNA: TGTGCCAGCAGCAGACAGGGGGTGAACACTGAAGCTTTCTTT. Translation gives CASSRQGVNTEAFF.

The chain uses TRBV5-1 and TRBJ2-3; 13 bases match TRBD2. V was pared by 0 bases and J by 2 bases, with 3 bases of the junction left unmatched. The CDR3 extends over 17 amino acids. The germline gives CDR1 SGHRS, CDR2 YFSETQ. Written as DNA, the CDR3 is TGCGCCAGCAGCTTGGGAACTAGCGGGGGGGTCACAGATACGCAGTATTTT. This encodes CASSLGTSGGVTDTQYF.

V and J are TRBV11-2 and TRBJ2-7; a possible D gene is TRBD1 (6 bases). Germline values: CDR1 SGHAT, CDR2 FQNNGV. The CDR3 is 16 amino acids. V lost 5 bases to trimming and J lost 2 bases, with 19 bases between them. The CDR3 nucleotides read TGTGCCAGCAGCCCGAGGACAGAAAGGGGTCCCTACGAGCAGTACTTC. Translated: CASSPRTERGPYEQYF.

For the CDR3, the DNA is TGCGCCAGCAGCTCACAAGCGACAGGGGCGGTCTACGAGCAGTACTTC. Encoded protein: CASSSQATGAVYEQYF. V and J are TRBV5-1 and TRBJ2-7; 8 bases are a match to TRBD1. The CDR3 sequence is 16 residues long. Germline V gene data show CDR1 as SGHRS and CDR2 as YFSETQ. Trimming at V came to 3 bases and at J to 3 bases, leaving 11 bases not matched to a gene.

The rearrangement links TRBV21-1 to TRBJ1-5. TRBV21-1 is a documented pseudogene. The CDR3 runs to 12 residues. The CDR3 sequence is CASSRGGQPQHF. The CDR3 DNA is TGTGCCAGCAGCAGGGGGGGTCAGCCCCAGCATTTT.

The V call is TRBV9, the J call TRBJ1-1; possibly TRBD1 for D (6 bases). This CDR3 contains 13 residues. V was cut by 4 bases and J by 9 bases, with 16 bases left in between. CDR1 and CDR2 (germline): SGDLS, YYNGEE. CDR3 amino acids: CASSPRPGGQAFF. In DNA form, the CDR3 reads TGTGCCAGCAGCCCCCGGCCTGGGGGCCAAGCTTTCTTT.

The genes are TRBV7-9 and TRBJ2-1; a weak D match, TRBD2 (6 bases). Trimming took 8 bases from V and 7 from J, leaving 9 bases between them. The V gene's germline CDR1 is SEHNR and CDR2 FQNEAQ (reference sequence). This CDR3 is built from 11 residues. As DNA, the CDR3 is TGTGCCAGCGGGAGGTGGAATGAGCAGTTCTTC. Translated, it gives CASGRWNEQFF.

In this sample, this clone turned up a few times. The chain uses TRBV10-3 and TRBJ1-1, with 9 bases identical to TRBD1. Unmatched junction bases numbered 6, after V lost 6 bases and J lost 7 bases. The germline CDR1 and CDR2 sequences are ENHRY and SYGVKD. The CDR3 spans 13 residues. DNA of the CDR3: TGTGCCATCAGAGGGGCGACAGGGGGTGAAGCTTTCTTT. Amino acid sequence: CAIRGATGGEAFF.

The genes are TRBV6-4 and TRBJ1-5; 7 nucleotides align to TRBD1. The CDR3 is 15 residues long. From germline, CDR1 is MRHNA and CDR2 SNTAGT. V lost 4 bases and J lost 4; bases outside the gene matches: 7. The CDR3 coding sequence is TGTGCCAGCAGTGTAACAGGGGCCTTTAATCAGCCCCAGCATTTT. Translated, it gives CASSVTGAFNQPQHF.

The chain joins TRBV11-2 to TRBJ2-3; 7 positions match TRBD1. CDR3 length equals 15 residues. V trimming: 1 base; J trimming: 4 bases; junction bases outside the gene matches: 5. The germline gives CDR1 SGHAT, CDR2 FQNNGV. As DNA, the CDR3 is TGTGCCAGCAGCTTAGCCAGGCAGGGGGCAGATACGCAGTATTTT. Its translation: CASSLARQGADTQYF.

The V and J genes are TRBV28 and TRBJ1-5; a possible D gene is TRBD1 (5 bases). The CDR3 is 15 residues long. Germline-derived CDR1 and CDR2 are MDHEN and SYDVKM. V shed 7 bases and J shed 4 bases, with 17 bases lying between them. The CDR3, as DNA: TGTGCCAGCACTATCACGGGCAGGGCTAATCAGCCCCAGCATTTT. It yields the protein CASTITGRANQPQHF.

This clone has a handful of counts. This chain links TRBV4-3 with TRBJ1-1; 8 bases fit TRBD1. The V segment lost 3 bases and the J segment 3 bases; nucleotides outside the gene matches: 9. The germline gives CDR1 LGHNA, CDR2 YSLEER. CDR3 length: 16 residues. This chain's CDR3 is CASSQALTGDYTEAFF. In DNA form, the CDR3 reads TGCGCCAGCAGCCAGGCCCTGACAGGGGACTACACTGAAGCTTTCTTT.